The 28 T cell receptor beta chains in this list originate from one sample, sequenced in a study of blood T cell repertoires in COVID-19. Assay: immunoSEQ multiplex PCR; the TCRdb copy retains only in-frame clones and omits some. There are hundreds of thousands of clones in the sample; around 89% occur only once, and roughly 4.8% lies in the top ten. Sequenced sample: peripheral blood. All receptors derive from a man aged 40-55 years with acute or convalescent COVID-19.

The chain carries TRBV19 and TRBJ2-3; D gene ambiguous. Germline loops: CDR1 LNHDA, CDR2 SQIVND (reference sequence). This CDR3 is built from 13 residues. The CDR3 DNA sequence: TGTGCTTCAGGCGACCGTTGGGCAGATACGCAGTATTTT. Protein: CASGDRWADTQYF.

The V and J genes are TRBV7-9 and TRBJ1-1, with D uncertain. The CDR3 spans 14 residues. Trimming left V 2 bases short and J 1 base short, with 8 bases between. Germline-derived CDR1 and CDR2 are SEHNR and FQNEAQ (reference sequence). The CDR3 loop reads CASSLSGRNTEAFF. The DNA of the CDR3 is TGTGCCAGCAGCTTATCAGGTAGGAACACTGAAGCTTTCTTT.

V is TRBV4-2 and J is TRBJ1-3; no clear D gene. Trimming shortened V by 3 bases and J by 8 bases, and 8 bases separated the two germline ends. The CDR3 sequence is 12 residues long. In germline, CDR1 is LGHNA, CDR2 YNFKEQ. CDR3 residues: CASSHLEDTIYF. The CDR3 nucleotides read TGTGCCAGCAGCCATTTAGAAGACACCATATATTTT.

The DNA of the CDR3 is TGTGCCAGCTCACGTCTGTATAACACTGAAGCTTTCTTT. It is translated as CASSRLYNTEAFF. This sequence joins TRBV18 and TRBJ1-1; D uncertain. The CDR3 is made up of 13 amino acids. The germline V gene has CDR1 KGHSH and CDR2 LQKENI. Trimming left V 4 bases short and J 2 bases short, with 8 bases between.

The CDR3 region is CASMVAGGREQFF. CDR3 coding DNA: TGTGCCAGCATGGTGGCGGGGGGACGTGAGCAGTTCTTC. The rearrangement links TRBV12-3 or TRBV12-4 to TRBJ2-1; 8 bases match TRBD2. The CDR3 is made up of 13 amino acids. The trim removed 7 bases at V and 9 bases at J, leaving 8 bases unmatched.

The V and J genes are TRBV6-5 and TRBJ2-2; maybe TRBD1 (5 bases). Trimming pared 7 bases from V and 2 bases from J, leaving 8 bases between. CDR1 and CDR2 (germline): MNHEY, SVGAGI. The CDR3 extends over 13 amino acids. The CDR3 here is CASKRGNTGELFF. The CDR3 DNA reads TGTGCCAGCAAAAGGGGTAACACCGGGGAGCTGTTTTTT.

The CDR3 DNA is TGTGCCAGCAGCTGGGACAGGGTGGCCTATGGCTACACCTTC. Amino acid sequence: CASSWDRVAYGYTF. The V gene is TRBV11-2, the J gene TRBJ1-2, with TRBD1 identical over 9 bases. The CDR3 consists of 14 residues. Per the germline V gene, CDR1 is SGHAT and CDR2 is FQNNGV. J lost 4 bases, V lost 4 bases, and 4 bases had no gene match.

V and J are TRBV7-8 and TRBJ2-2; TRBD1 might be the D (6 bases). The CDR3 runs 15 residues. The germline gives CDR1 SGHVS, CDR2 FQNEAQ. Trimming removed 0 bases at V and 10 bases at J, with 15 bases between. The CDR3 DNA reads as TGTGCCAGCAGCTTAGCCGACAGGACCTTGGAGGAGCTGTTTTTT. Encoded protein: CASSLADRTLEELFF.

The V gene is TRBV7-9, the J gene TRBJ1-3; D possibly corresponds to TRBD1 (5 bases). The CDR3 covers 14 residues. Trimming took off 1 base at V and 9 bases at J, with 13 bases between the two ends. The germline gives CDR1 SEHNR, CDR2 FQNEAQ (reference sequence). CDR3 protein: CASSLGQGSGTIYF. CDR3 sequence (DNA): TGTGCCAGCAGCTTAGGGCAGGGTAGCGGCACCATATATTTT.

This clone was recorded once. The chain employs TRBV29-1 and TRBJ1-3; 8 nucleotides line up with TRBD1. The CDR3 sequence is 18 residues long. Germline lookup yields CDR1 SQVTM and CDR2 ANQGSEA. V lost 0 bases and J lost 0; bases outside the gene matches: 10. The CDR3 here is CSVEDPGWTGNSGNTIYF. The DNA for the CDR3 is TGCAGCGTTGAAGATCCGGGGTGGACAGGGAACTCTGGAAACACCATATATTTT.

This clone was recorded once. This chain links TRBV2 with TRBJ2-3, with 9 bases that match TRBD2. With V trimmed by 4 bases and J by 3 bases, 8 bases remained unmatched. The CDR3 covers 16 residues. Looked up from germline, CDR1 is SNHLY and CDR2 is FYNNEI. The CDR3 protein is CASSGGSGGGTDTQYF. DNA for the CDR3: TGTGCCAGCAGTGGGGGTAGCGGGGGAGGAACAGATACGCAGTATTTT.

The chain recombines TRBV6-6 with TRBJ1-5; possibly TRBD1 for D (5 bases). The CDR3 sequence is 13 residues long. Trimming left V 6 bases short and J 7 bases short, with 13 bases between. Germline V gene lookup returns CDR1 MNHNY and CDR2 SVGAGI (reference sequence). CDR3 loop: CASSPGREQPQHF. The CDR3 coding sequence is TGTGCCAGCAGCCCAGGGAGGGAACAGCCCCAGCATTTT.

The chain links TRBV9 to TRBJ2-3; 7 bases line up with TRBD2. The V gene end was trimmed by 0 bases and the J gene end by 0 bases; junction bases not matched to a gene: 4. From germline, CDR1 is SGDLS and CDR2 YYNGEE. This CDR3 has 16 amino acids. The CDR3 reads CASSVELAASTDTQYF. CDR3 in DNA: TGTGCCAGCAGCGTAGAGCTAGCGGCTAGCACAGATACGCAGTATTTT.

The gene calls are TRBV7-2 and TRBJ2-4, with D tentatively TRBD2 (7 bases). Germline CDR1 and CDR2: SGHTA and FQGNSA. The CDR3 is 13 residues long. V lost 1 base and J lost 7, with 8 bases in between. The CDR3 protein is CASSLEGGNIQYF. The CDR3 nucleotides are TGTGCCAGCAGCTTAGAGGGGGGGAACATTCAGTACTTC.

CDR3 coding DNA: TGTGCCAGCAGCTTAAGTCCGGGCACTGAAGCTTTCTTT. It translates to CASSLSPGTEAFF. The chain combines TRBV11-2 with TRBJ1-1; the D is unclear. Germline loops: CDR1 SGHAT, CDR2 FQNNGV. Trimming stripped 2 bases from V and 4 bases from J, with 8 bases between. The CDR3 consists of 13 residues. Supplemented by reference TRBV11-2 and TRBJ1-1, the full variable domain reads EAGVAQSPRYKIIEKRQSVAFWCNPISGHATLYWYQQILGQGPKLLIQFQNNGVVDDSQLPKDRFSAERLKGVDSTLKIQPAKLEDSAVYLCASSLSPGTEAFFGQGTRLTVV.

This rearrangement joins TRBV3-1 (or the pseudogene TRBV3-2) to TRBJ2-1; weak D call: TRBD1 (5 bases). CDR3 length: 12 amino acids. The germline V gene encodes CDR1 LGHDT and CDR2 YNNKEL (reference sequence). The ends were cut back, 1 base at V and 10 bases at J, with 8 bases in the middle. The CDR3: CASSQGGSEQFF. The CDR3 nucleotides are TGTGCCAGCAGCCAAGGGGGCTCCGAGCAGTTCTTC.

The chain combines TRBV4-2 with TRBJ1-1, with D possibly being TRBD1 (6 bases). The CDR3 contains 15 residues. Germline CDR1 LGHNA, CDR2 YNFKEQ. The germline V and J ends were trimmed by 5 bases and 6 bases, with 19 bases remaining between them. The CDR3 here is CASSEYRVGDPEAFF. As DNA, the CDR3 is TGTGCCAGCAGCGAATACAGGGTGGGGGATCCTGAAGCTTTCTTT.

V usage is TRBV3-1 (or the pseudogene TRBV3-2) and J usage is TRBJ2-1, with TRBD2 matching over 9 bases. The CDR3 consists of 15 residues. V trimming: 4 bases; J trimming: 7 bases; junction bases outside the gene matches: 8. Germline values: CDR1 LGHDT, CDR2 YNNKEL (reference sequence). For the CDR3, the DNA is TGTGCCAGCAGCCCGCAGGCTAGCGGGGTTAATGAGCAGTTCTTC. Its translation is CASSPQASGVNEQFF.

This chain joins TRBV5-1 and TRBJ2-2; a weak D match, TRBD1 (5 bases). The V end was cut by 3 bases, the J end by 5 bases, with 11 bases between. Germline V gene sequence: CDR1 SGHRS, CDR2 YFSETQ. This CDR3 has 14 residues. The CDR3 DNA reads as TGCGCCAGCAGCTCAACCCCAGGGACCGGGGAGCTGTTTTTT. As protein: CASSSTPGTGELFF. The whole variable domain, remainder taken from reference TRBV5-1 and TRBJ2-2, is KAGVTQTPRYLIKTRGQQVTLSCSPISGHRSVSWYQQTPGQGLQFLFEYFSETQRNKGNFPGRFSGRQFSNSRSEMNVSTLELGDSALYLCASSSTPGTGELFFGEGSRLTVL.

This clone appeared a single time. The chain has TRBV6-2 or TRBV6-3 and TRBJ2-6, with no clear D. CDR3 length equals 15 residues. Germline CDR1 reads MNHEY; CDR2 reads SVGEGT. V gave up 5 bases and J gave up 0 bases, with 8 bases separating them. The CDR3 region has the DNA TGTGCCAGCAGTCCCCCTAGCTCTGGGGCCAACGTCCTGACTTTC. Amino acid sequence: CASSPPSSGANVLTF.

The chain links TRBV28 to TRBJ1-1; possibly TRBD1 for D (5 bases). Trimming shortened V by 8 bases and J by 5 bases, and 9 bases separated the two germline ends. Germline V gene lookup returns CDR1 MDHEN and CDR2 SYDVKM. The CDR3 runs 11 residues. The CDR3 DNA follows: TGTGCCAGCCAGCAGGGAACTGAAGCTTTCTTT. Translated: CASQQGTEAFF.

The V and J genes are TRBV5-1 and TRBJ2-1; TRBD1 agrees at 7 bases. Trimming took 5 bases from V and 7 from J; bases not matched to a gene: 15. Germline V gene sequence: CDR1 SGHRS, CDR2 YFSETQ. The CDR3 has 16 residues. CDR3: CASSSLGLGQPNEQFF. Written as DNA, the CDR3 is TGCGCCAGCAGTTCCTTAGGCTTGGGACAGCCGAATGAGCAGTTCTTC.

The chain has TRBV10-3 and TRBJ1-1; TRBD1 is a possible D gene (6 bases). The CDR3 length is 16 residues. Deletions cut 2 bases from V and 0 bases from J, with 13 bases between. Germline CDR1 reads ENHRY; CDR2 reads SYGVKD. The CDR3 region is CAISEVKGHLNTEAFF. The DNA of the CDR3 is TGTGCCATCAGTGAGGTTAAGGGACATTTGAACACTGAAGCTTTCTTT.

Here the CDR3 reads CAASKAGVTEAFF. The CDR3 DNA follows: TGCGCCGCCTCGAAGGCAGGGGTCACTGAAGCTTTCTTT. The rearrangement links TRBV10-1 to TRBJ1-1; maybe TRBD1 (6 bases). Between the trimmed V and J ends, which lost 11 bases and 4 bases, there was a span of 17 bases. CDR1 and CDR2 (germline): WNHNN, SYGVQD (reference sequence). CDR3 length equals 13 residues.

This sequence joins TRBV6-2 or TRBV6-3 and TRBJ2-1; D possibly corresponds to TRBD2 (6 bases). CDR1 is MNHEY and CDR2 is SVGEGT in the germline V gene. The CDR3 is made up of 15 amino acids. V was cut by 6 bases and J by 0 bases, with 12 bases left in between. CDR3 amino acids: CASSLRGNSYNEQFF. The CDR3 DNA sequence: TGTGCCAGCAGCCTTCGGGGGAACTCCTACAATGAGCAGTTCTTC.

The V and J genes are TRBV7-3 and TRBJ1-1, with 9 bases that match TRBD1. J gave up 0 bases and V 6 bases, and 5 bases lay outside the gene matches. CDR1 and CDR2 from the germline V gene are SGHTA and FQGTGA. CDR3 size: 15 residues. The CDR3 region has the DNA TGTGCCAGCAGTTCCGGGACAGGGATGAACACTGAAGCTTTCTTT. This translates into CASSSGTGMNTEAFF.

The rearrangement links TRBV9 to TRBJ2-1; 9 positions match TRBD1. This CDR3 has 15 residues. CDR1 is SGDLS and CDR2 is YYNGEE in the germline V gene. Losses at the gene ends were 2 bases for V and 4 bases for J; bases not matched to a gene: 4. CDR3 DNA: TGTGCCAGCAGCGTTACCGGGACAGGGTACAATGAGCAGTTCTTC. This translates into CASSVTGTGYNEQFF. Filled out from reference TRBV9 and TRBJ2-1, the complete variable domain reads DSGVTQTPKHLITATGQRVTLRCSPRSGDLSVYWYQQSLDQGLQFLIQYYNGEERAKGNILERFSAQQFPDLHSELNLSSLELGDSALYFCASSVTGTGYNEQFFGPGTRLTVL.

The J gene is TRBJ2-7, the V gene TRBV10-3, with D unresolved. V was shortened by 0 bases and J by 12 bases, with 21 bases between the two germline ends. The length of the CDR3 is 15 residues. Germline-derived CDR1 and CDR2 are ENHRY and SYGVKD. The CDR3 loop is CAISESLAGSLVTYF. The CDR3 nucleotides are TGTGCCATCAGTGAGTCGCTCGCAGGTTCTTTGGTTACGTACTTC.